The 21 T cell receptor beta chains below come from one sample, sequenced in a study of T cells in Graves' hyperthyroidism and ophthalmopathy. TCR beta CDR3 region amplification was performed from RNA transcripts. The study used the HTBI primer set for a first-round RT-PCR of the TCR CDR3. Via MiXCR, TCRdb re-called the multiplex PCR reads, giving one row per CDR3 protein. The data contain about 610,000 distinct CDR3 sequences, about 15% of them singletons. The sequenced material came from blood. All receptors come from a woman aged 40-49 years with Graves' ophthalmopathy.

This clonotype has more than one count but fewer than ten. The chain uses TRBV19 and TRBJ2-7, with 8 bases lining up with TRBD1. Germline V gene lookup returns CDR1 LNHDA and CDR2 SQIVND (reference sequence). The CDR3 is 14 amino acids. V trimming: 6 bases; J trimming: 5 bases; junction bases outside the gene matches: 9. The CDR3 protein is CASSPYPGQDEQYF. The CDR3 DNA is TGTGCCAGTAGCCCCTATCCGGGACAGGACGAGCAGTACTTC.

The chain recombines TRBV12-3 or TRBV12-4 with TRBJ2-7; possibly TRBD2 for D (7 bases). Trimming pared 0 bases from V and 4 bases from J, leaving 13 bases between. CDR3 size: 15 residues. The chain's CDR3 is CASSLAGGQGYEQYF. The DNA for the CDR3 is TGTGCCAGCAGTTTAGCGGGAGGGCAGGGGTACGAGCAGTACTTC.

There are many counts of this clonotype. The V call is TRBV7-9, the J call TRBJ2-7; 8 bases fit TRBD2. Trimming cost V 5 bases and J 3 bases; bases outside gene matches: 6. CDR3 length: 14 residues. Germline assignment: CDR1 SEHNR and CDR2 FQNEAQ (reference sequence). This CDR3 reads CASSPKGLDYEQYF. CDR3 nucleotide sequence: TGTGCCAGCAGCCCAAAGGGACTAGACTACGAGCAGTACTTC.

This clonotype was counted ten times or more. The chain employs TRBV19 and TRBJ2-5; 7 bases match TRBD1. The germline V gene encodes CDR1 LNHDA and CDR2 SQIVND (reference sequence). V shed 4 bases and J 5 bases; nucleotides not matched to a gene: 10. The CDR3 loop spans 15 amino acids. The CDR3 here is CASSTTDRAGETQYF. CDR3 nucleotide sequence: TGTGCCAGTAGTACAACCGACAGGGCTGGTGAGACCCAGTACTTC.

This rearrangement joins TRBV15 to TRBJ1-2, with D maybe TRBD1 (5 bases). Germline lookup yields CDR1 LNHNV and CDR2 YYDKDF (reference sequence). The germline V and J ends were trimmed by 6 bases and 3 bases, with 8 bases remaining between them. This CDR3 has 12 residues. In DNA, the CDR3 is TGTGCCACCAGGGGCAGGGACTATGGCTACACCTTC. Its protein is CATRGRDYGYTF.

CDR3 residues: CASSYLTGFDQPQHF. The CDR3 DNA follows: TGTGCCAGCAGTTACTTGACAGGGTTCGATCAGCCCCAGCATTTT. This rearrangement joins TRBV6-2 or TRBV6-3 to TRBJ1-5; TRBD1 aligns across 7 bases. The length of the CDR3 is 15 residues. Germline-derived CDR1 and CDR2 are MNHEY and SVGEGT. The J segment lost 5 bases and the V segment lost 1 base, leaving 5 bases of the junction unmatched.

This clonotype was seen repeatedly, ten times or more. The CDR3 spells CASSSGVRGTEAFF. The DNA of the CDR3 is TGTGCCAGTAGTTCTGGTGTCAGGGGGACTGAAGCTTTCTTT. The chain couples TRBV19 to TRBJ1-1; 7 nucleotides agree with TRBD1. CDR1 is LNHDA, CDR2 SQIVND, per germline (reference sequence). Unmatched junction bases numbered 8, after V lost 5 bases and J lost 5 bases. This CDR3 contains 14 residues.

This clonotype was seen more than once but under ten times. The chain recombines TRBV12-3 or TRBV12-4 with TRBJ2-7; weak D call: TRBD2 (5 bases). The CDR3 sequence is 13 residues long. Trimming left V 6 bases short and J 3 bases short, with 12 bases between. CDR3 sequence (DNA): TGTGCCAGCAGCCCTATAGAGGGCTACGAGCAGTACTTC. This encodes CASSPIEGYEQYF.

V usage is TRBV28 and J usage is TRBJ2-2; possibly TRBD2 for D (5 bases). The ends were cut back, 6 bases at V and 6 bases at J, with 26 bases in the middle. The CDR3 spans 18 residues. Germline CDR1 MDHEN, CDR2 SYDVKM. CDR3: CASRVFPKTGKWAGELFF. In nucleotides, the CDR3 is TGTGCCAGCAGGGTATTTCCCAAAACGGGGAAATGGGCCGGGGAGCTGTTTTTT. The whole variable domain, remainder taken from reference TRBV28 and TRBJ2-2, is DVKVTQSSRYLVKRTGEKVFLECVQDMDHENMFWYRQDPGLGLRLIYFSYDVKMKEKGDIPEGYSVSREKKERFSLILESASTNQTSMYLCASRVFPKTGKWAGELFFGEGSRLTVL.

This clonotype was observed at least ten times. The chain links TRBV11-1 to TRBJ2-5, with TRBD1 matching over 7 bases. This CDR3 has 17 residues. J was trimmed by 5 bases and V by 6 bases; bases with no gene match: 18. From germline, CDR1 is SGHAT and CDR2 FQDESV (reference sequence). DNA of the CDR3: TGTGCCAGCAGGGCCGGGACAGCCCATTATTCTTACGAGACCCAGTACTTC. As protein: CASRAGTAHYSYETQYF.

The V and J genes are TRBV12-3 or TRBV12-4 and TRBJ2-3; D is uncertain. This CDR3 contains 14 residues. Trimming took 1 base from V and 2 from J, leaving 7 bases between them. The CDR3 is CASSLVRVTDTQYF. The CDR3 nucleotides read TGTGCCAGCAGTTTAGTCCGGGTCACAGATACGCAGTATTTT.

The sample holds many counts of this clonotype. This sequence joins TRBV10-3 and TRBJ1-1; D is unclear. This CDR3 spans 14 amino acids. Trimming took off 4 bases at V and 1 base at J, with 10 bases between the two ends. Germline V gene sequence: CDR1 ENHRY, CDR2 SYGVKD. CDR3 residues: CAISGRQTNTEAFF. The CDR3 region has the DNA TGTGCCATCAGTGGTCGGCAGACGAACACTGAAGCTTTCTTT.

This clonotype was recorded many times. The chain employs TRBV12-3 or TRBV12-4 and TRBJ1-2; D perhaps matches TRBD1 (6 bases). The length of the CDR3 is 14 residues. Trimming shortened V by 1 base and J by 7 bases, and 13 bases separated the two germline ends. The CDR3 is CASSLDGRGRGYTF. For the CDR3, the DNA is TGTGCCAGCAGTTTAGATGGCAGGGGACGTGGCTACACCTTC.

This chain connects TRBV28 to TRBJ1-1; D is ambiguous. The germline gives CDR1 MDHEN, CDR2 SYDVKM. This CDR3 spans 15 amino acids. Trimming took off 3 bases at V and 1 base at J, with 12 bases between the two ends. The CDR3 spells CASSLGRVGNTEAFF. CDR3 in DNA: TGTGCCAGCAGTTTGGGTCGGGTAGGGAACACTGAAGCTTTCTTT.

This clonotype was seen ten or more times. The chain recombines TRBV9 with TRBJ1-2; the D gene is possibly TRBD1 (5 bases). The V gene's germline CDR1 is SGDLS and CDR2 YYNGEE. This CDR3 spans 16 amino acids. Deletions cut 0 bases from V and 2 bases from J, with 14 bases between. CDR3 sequence (DNA): TGTGCCAGCAGCGTAGCTGGACACTCCTCAAACTATGGCTACACCTTC. Translated, it gives CASSVAGHSSNYGYTF.

The V gene is TRBV24-1, the J gene TRBJ2-5, with 9 bases that match TRBD1. J gave up 3 bases and V 2 bases, and 6 bases lay outside the gene matches. The germline gives CDR1 KGHDR, CDR2 SFDVKD. CDR3 length equals 16 residues. CDR3 residues: CATSDYNRGRKETQYF. DNA for the CDR3: TGTGCCACCAGTGATTATAACAGGGGGCGCAAAGAGACCCAGTACTTC.

The rearrangement joins TRBV18 to TRBJ1-2, with 7 positions matching TRBD1. The CDR3 contains 14 residues. The V and J ends lost 3 bases and 10 bases, in that order; junction bases with no gene match: 11. Germline values: CDR1 KGHSH, CDR2 LQKENI. The chain's CDR3 is CASSPRDSSNPYTF. As DNA, the CDR3 is TGTGCCAGCTCACCTCGGGACAGCTCTAACCCCTACACCTTC. Full variable domain (rest looked up from reference TRBV18 and TRBJ1-2): NAGVMQNPRHLVRRRGQEARLRCSPMKGHSHVYWYRQLPEEGLKFMVYLQKENIIDESGMPKERFSAEFPKEGPSILRIQQVVRGDSAAYFCASSPRDSSNPYTFGSGTRLTVV.

At least ten counts were recorded for this clonotype. V gene TRBV10-3 combines with J gene TRBJ2-5; either TRBD1 or TRBD2 may supply D (5 bases each). The germline V and J ends were trimmed by 6 bases and 2 bases, with 13 bases remaining between them. CDR1 and CDR2 (germline): ENHRY, SYGVKD. CDR3 length: 14 amino acids. The CDR3 DNA reads TGTGCCATCAGGGACGGGGCCCGGCAAGAGACCCAGTACTTC. Amino acid sequence: CAIRDGARQETQYF.

The rearrangement links TRBV18 to TRBJ1-5, with TRBD1 as a possible D gene (5 bases). Deletions cut 3 bases from V and 6 bases from J, with 18 bases between. Germline V gene data show CDR1 as KGHSH and CDR2 as LQKENI. The CDR3 runs 16 residues. CDR3 protein: CASSPPGAGGVQPQHF. The CDR3 coding sequence is TGTGCCAGCTCACCTCCCGGGGCCGGAGGCGTTCAGCCCCAGCATTTT.

The chain combines TRBV12-3 or TRBV12-4 with TRBJ2-5; TRBD1 agrees at 9 bases. The CDR3 contains 16 residues. The V segment lost 8 bases and the J segment 4 bases; nucleotides outside the gene matches: 14. The chain's CDR3 is CASPPGQGVGRETQYF. CDR3 in DNA: TGTGCCAGCCCCCCGGGACAGGGAGTGGGTCGAGAGACCCAGTACTTC.

In its sample, this clonotype was seen many times. V gene TRBV27 combines with J gene TRBJ2-7; D might be TRBD1 (5 bases). V was trimmed by 11 bases and J by 6 bases, leaving 23 bases between them. This CDR3 contains 14 residues. The germline V gene has CDR1 MNHEY and CDR2 SMNVEV (reference sequence). The CDR3 reads CASSRAQTVAEQYF. DNA for the CDR3: TGTGCCTCAAGCAGGGCCCAGACGGTGGCCGAGCAGTACTTC.